These 12 T cell receptor beta chains share one sample of origin, sequenced in a study of human T cells and chemical hapten exposure. TCRdb fed the RACE reads into MiXCR, producing one record per CDR3 protein. The sample records about 100,000 distinct CDR3 sequences, approximately 11% being singletons. As for time point: patch test 1, 2 weeks after DPC sensitization. Stated treatment: therapeutic diphenylcyclopropenone sensitization with weekly scalp DPC. The source material was whole blood, sampled in connection with sensitization to the hapten diphenylcyclopropenone (DPC). Source of these receptors: a woman in her forties with alopecia areata. Some clones in this sample may be carry-over from other donors' samples.

Ten or more counts support this clonotype. The gene calls are TRBV28 and TRBJ1-5; 8 bases line up with TRBD1. V was clipped by 5 bases and J by 1 base; unmatched bases: 7. This CDR3 contains 16 residues. CDR1 and CDR2 (germline): MDHEN, SYDVKM. Here the CDR3 DNA reads TGTGCCAGCAGTACACCCACAGGGGGGAGCAATCAGCCCCAGCATTTT. Protein sequence: CASSTPTGGSNQPQHF.

The chain employs TRBV19 and TRBJ2-3; 10 nucleotides line up with TRBD1. Germline values: CDR1 LNHDA, CDR2 SQIVND (reference sequence). The V gene end was trimmed by 3 bases and the J gene end by 4 bases; junction bases not matched to a gene: 7. The CDR3 loop spans 16 amino acids. CDR3 region: CASSIPSGQGSDTQYF. The DNA of the CDR3 is TGTGCCAGTAGTATCCCCTCGGGACAGGGGTCAGATACGCAGTATTTT.

This clonotype came up many times. The gene calls are TRBV5-4 and TRBJ2-5; D might be TRBD1 or TRBD2, each matching 5 bases. This CDR3 comprises 15 residues. Germline-derived CDR1 and CDR2 are SGHNT and YYREEE (reference sequence). Trimming shortened V by 4 bases and J by 1 base, and 14 bases separated the two germline ends. The CDR3 loop is CASSPPGTRQETQYF. CDR3 coding DNA: TGTGCCAGCAGCCCACCCGGGACCCGCCAAGAGACCCAGTACTTC.

The table lists this clonotype with many counts. V gene TRBV12-3 or TRBV12-4 combines with J gene TRBJ1-2; D gene unclear. Trimming removed 0 bases at V and 1 base at J, with 9 bases between. CDR3 length equals 15 residues. CDR3 protein: CASSLAGGSNYGYTF. CDR3 DNA sequence: TGTGCCAGCAGTTTAGCTGGCGGGAGTAACTATGGCTACACCTTC.

The rearrangement links TRBV5-5 to TRBJ2-7; D is perhaps TRBD1 or TRBD2 (5 bases each). Trimming left V 2 bases short and J 2 bases short, with 11 bases between. This CDR3 has 14 residues. Germline CDR1 reads SGHKS; CDR2 reads YYEKEE (reference sequence). The CDR3 reads CASSLYLGPYEQYF. The CDR3, as DNA: TGTGCCAGCAGCTTATACCTGGGACCCTACGAGCAGTACTTC.

This clonotype was detected many times. The chain links TRBV6-5 to TRBJ1-1, with 10 nucleotides matching TRBD1. CDR3 length equals 14 residues. Losses at the gene ends were 8 bases for V and 4 bases for J; bases not matched to a gene: 7. Looked up from germline, CDR1 is MNHEY and CDR2 is SVGAGI. The CDR3 region has the DNA TGTGCCAGCCGGACAGGGGGGGAGGGCACTGAAGCTTTCTTT. Residues: CASRTGGEGTEAFF.

To note about this clonotype: The CDR3 ends on some other residue instead of the conserved phenylalanine or tryptophan, so this is likely a read error. The limits of the CDR3 on the DNA are not certain, so only TCRdb's listed CDR3 is given. The genes are TRBV30 and TRBJ1-2. The CDR3 is 12 amino acids in total, end residues counted. CDR1 is GTSNPN and CDR2 is SVGIG in the germline V gene (reference sequence). The CDR3 protein is CAWTKGRQVILG.

This clonotype showed up many times. The genes are TRBV7-2 and TRBJ2-1, with D unclear. V was shortened by 4 bases and J by 3 bases, with 4 bases between the two germline ends. The CDR3 is 12 residues long. The germline V gene encodes CDR1 SGHTA and CDR2 FQGNSA. The CDR3 bases are TGTGCCAGCAGCTCTAACTACAATGAGCAGTTCTTC. The encoded protein is CASSSNYNEQFF.

This clonotype was seen a few times. The genes are TRBV29-1 and TRBJ2-7; weak D call: TRBD2 (6 bases). In germline, CDR1 is SQVTM, CDR2 ANQGSEA. The germline V and J ends were trimmed by 1 base and 1 base, with 11 bases remaining between them. The CDR3 is made up of 14 amino acids. The CDR3 sequence: CSVEGGDASYEQYF. The DNA of the CDR3 is TGCAGCGTTGAAGGGGGGGACGCTTCCTACGAGCAGTACTTC.

In the case of this clonotype: A read error may account for a junction end that differs from germline. The chain recombines TRBV11-2 with TRBJ1-1, with D hard to call. The germline gives CDR1 SGHAT, CDR2 FQNNGV. The length of the CDR3 is 14 residues. Here the CDR3 reads CVSSSRATNTEAFF. The CDR3 nucleotides read TGTGTCAGCAGCTCCCGGGCCACGAACACTGAAGCTTTCTTT.

This clonotype was recorded at least ten times. V is TRBV5-5 and J is TRBJ2-2; TRBD2 matches 13 bases. This CDR3 has 16 amino acids. V dropped 3 bases and J dropped 5; count of bases not matched to a gene: 4. In germline, CDR1 is SGHKS, CDR2 YYEKEE (reference sequence). The CDR3 DNA follows: TGTGCCAGCAGCTCACTAGCGGGGGGGCCGACCGGGGAGCTGTTTTTT. It codes for CASSSLAGGPTGELFF.

The chain is built from TRBV21-1 and TRBJ1-5. TRBV21-1 is tagged as a pseudogene. The CDR3 is 13 amino acids. The CDR3 DNA is TGTGCCAAAAGGGAGGGTGGCAATCAGCCCCAGCATTTT. Translating gives CAKREGGNQPQHF.